This is a list of T cell receptor beta chains from one sample in a study of T cell repertoires in cytomegalovirus infection. TCRdb used MiXCR to reprocess the reads, holding one entry per CDR3 protein. The profile shows 450,000 to 650,000 distinct CDR3 sequences, roughly 29% of them singletons. Material for sequencing was PBMCs. These receptors were taken from a human donor in good health (CMV status not recorded). Some clones in this sample may be carry-over from other donors' samples. Both conserved end residues are part of each CDR3. The D gene is left open where the match is weak. Clone sizes are given selectively: once, few, many, or a class where the clone is expanded.

clone size	V gene	J gene	D gene	CDR3 DNA	CDR3 protein
few	TRBV2	TRBJ1-2	-	TGTGCCAGCAGGGAAGCCGGGGGGATCAGTGGCTACACCTTC	CASREAGGISGYTF
-	TRBV27	TRBJ1-1	TRBD1	TGTGCCAGCAGCGTCAGTAGGGGGCTAAATGGAGCTTTCTTT	CASSVSRGLNGAFF
few	TRBV7-9	TRBJ2-7	-	TGTGCCAGCAGCTTCGGGGACTACGAGCAGTACTTC	CASSFGDYEQYF
-	TRBV7-9	TRBJ1-2	TRBD1	TGTGCCAGCAGCTCCGGACAGGTCTATGGCTACACCTTC	CASSSGQVYGYTF
many	TRBV11-2	TRBJ1-5	-	TGTGCCAGCAGCCAGACAGGTGGTGGTCAGCCCCAGCATTTT	CASSQTGGGQPQHF
-	TRBV10-3	TRBJ2-2	-	TGTGCCATCAGCGGGGACCGCAGCGGGGAGCTGTTTTTT	CAISGDRSGELFF
many	TRBV7-2	TRBJ2-2	-	TGTGCCAGCAGCTTAGTTGGTCCTTTGGCCGGGGAGCTGTTTTTT	CASSLVGPLAGELFF
few	TRBV10-3	TRBJ2-1	-	TGTGCCATCAGTGAGCTAGGGCAATACAATGAGCAGTTCTTC	CAISELGQYNEQFF
many	TRBV7-2	TRBJ2-1	TRBD1	TGTGCCAGCAGCTTAGAATTAGGACAGGGACTGTCGGGAGCCTACAATGAGCAGTTCTTC	CASSLELGQGLSGAYNEQFF
few	TRBV7-8	TRBJ2-5	-	TGTGCCAGCAGCTTAGTCGTACTAGCCGTGGAGACCCAGTACTTC	CASSLVVLAVETQYF
-	TRBV7-9	TRBJ2-1	TRBD2	TGTGCCAGCAGAGAAACGACCGGGACTAGCGGGAGCTTCTCCTACAATGAGCAGTTCTTC	CASRETTGTSGSFSYNEQFF
-	TRBV12-3/TRBV12-4	TRBJ1-2	TRBD1	TGTGCCAGCAGAAGGGACAGCTTGAACTATGGCTACACCTTC	CASRRDSLNYGYTF
few	TRBV6-5	TRBJ2-5	-	TGTGCCAGCAGTAGTGGGACACAAAGGGAGACCCAGTACTTC	CASSSGTQRETQYF
-	TRBV7-2	TRBJ2-4	-	TGTGCCAGCAGCTTCAGACAGGGAGGAAACATTCAGTACTTC	CASSFRQGGNIQYF
few	TRBV11-2	TRBJ1-3	-	TGTGCCAGCAGCTCGGTTCGGGGAAACACCATATATTTT	CASSSVRGNTIYF
-	TRBV29-1	TRBJ1-2	TRBD1	TGCAGCGTTGGTAGGGGCAGGGGGCGGCAAACTAACTATGGCTACACCTTC	CSVGRGRGRQTNYGYTF
few	TRBV6-6	TRBJ2-5	-	TGTGCCAGCAGCTACTCAGTTAATCCGGGACGGAAAGAGACCCAGTACTTC	CASSYSVNPGRKETQYF
few	TRBV10-3	TRBJ2-2	TRBD2	TGTGCCATCAGTGGAAGGGAGGGCACCGGGGAGCTGTTTTTT	CAISGREGTGELFF
many	TRBV12-3/TRBV12-4	TRBJ2-1	TRBD2	TGTGCCAGCAGCCACGGGACTATAAAAGAGCAGTTCTTC	CASSHGTIKEQFF
many	TRBV7-2	TRBJ2-1	-	TGTGCCAGCAGCAGTCAGTCGTACAATGAGCAGTTCTTC	CASSSQSYNEQFF
-	TRBV20-1	TRBJ1-1	TRBD1	TGCAGTGCTAGAACAGGGGCGAAGAACACTGAAGCTTTCTTT	CSARTGAKNTEAFF
many	TRBV7-2	TRBJ1-5	-	TGTGCCAGCAGCTTTGAGGGAGGGCAGGGGCAGCCCCAGCATTTT	CASSFEGGQGQPQHF
many	TRBV12-3/TRBV12-4	TRBJ1-2	-	TGTGCCAGCAGTTACGAAGCCGGGGGTCTTTATGGCTACACCTTC	CASSYEAGGLYGYTF
few	TRBV4-1	TRBJ2-6	TRBD1	TGCGCCAGCAGCCCCCTTACAGGGGCCTCTGCTGGGGCCAACGTCCTGACTTTC	CASSPLTGASAGANVLTF
few	TRBV29-1	TRBJ2-1	TRBD2	TGCAGCGTTGTTCTAGCGGAATCCCTCTACAATGAGCAGTTCTTC	CSVVLAESLYNEQFF
few	TRBV12-3/TRBV12-4	TRBJ1-1	TRBD1	TGTGCCAGCAGGAGGACAGGGGAGGGCACTGAAGCTTTCTTT	CASRRTGEGTEAFF
-	TRBV4-1	TRBJ2-5	TRBD1	TGCGCCAGCAGCCTCACGACAGGGATGGAGACCCAGTACTTC	CASSLTTGMETQYF
once	TRBV12-3/TRBV12-4	TRBJ2-3	-	TGTGCCAGCAGTTCTGGACAGTTCGGCACAGATACGCAGTATTTT	CASSSGQFGTDTQYF
-	TRBV19	TRBJ1-5	TRBD1	TGTGCCAGTAGTATAAGGTATCCGGGACAGAACCAATATAGCAATCAGCCCCAGCATTTT	CASSIRYPGQNQYSNQPQHF
-	TRBV12-3/TRBV12-4	TRBJ2-3	TRBD2	TGTGCCAGCAGTTTGCCTAGCGGGGGCAGCACAGATACGCAGTATTTT	CASSLPSGGSTDTQYF
-	TRBV5-6	TRBJ2-7	-	TGTGCCAGCAGCTTGGACCCAGATCGGGATCGCGAGCAGTACTTC	CASSLDPDRDREQYF
-	TRBV10-3	TRBJ1-1	TRBD1	TGTGCCATCAGTGGGACAGGGTCGATTTTACTTAACACTGAAGCTTTCTTT	CAISGTGSILLNTEAFF
once	TRBV10-3	TRBJ2-3	-	TGTGCCATCACTGGGACTCTCACAGATACGCAGTATTTT	CAITGTLTDTQYF
-	TRBV6-8	TRBJ2-7	TRBD2	TGTGCCAGCGCCATAGCGGGAGAAGTTGTTTACGAGCAGTACTTC	CASAIAGEVVYEQYF
-	TRBV12-5	TRBJ1-4	-	TGTGCTAGTGGTTTGGTACGAGAAGCTAGTGAAAAACTGTTTTTT	CASGLVREASEKLFF
-	TRBV11-2	TRBJ2-5	-	TGTGCCAGCAGCTTAGATGAGGTAGCCCAAGAGACCCAGTACTTC	CASSLDEVAQETQYF
-	TRBV28	TRBJ1-1	-	TGTGCCAGCAGTTTATTTAGGGCATCCGAGACTGAAGCTTTCTTT	CASSLFRASETEAFF
many	TRBV7-9	TRBJ1-2	-	TGTGCCAGCAGCCCCAACCCGACAGTCTATGGCTACACCTTC	CASSPNPTVYGYTF
-	TRBV11-3	TRBJ1-1	TRBD1	TGTGCCAGCAGCTTAGAAGGGACAGGGCGAACTGAAGCTTTCTTT	CASSLEGTGRTEAFF
-	TRBV7-9	TRBJ1-1	TRBD1	TGTGCCAGCAGCCAGACAGGGGCCGGGACTGAAGCTTTCTTT	CASSQTGAGTEAFF
many	TRBV7-6	TRBJ1-1	-	TGTGCCAGCAGCTTAGTCAAGGACACTGAAGCTTTCTTT	CASSLVKDTEAFF
many	TRBV7-2	TRBJ2-5	-	TGTGCCAGCAGCTCGAGGACTCGCCAAGAGACCCAGTACTTC	CASSSRTRQETQYF
-	TRBV19	TRBJ2-3	TRBD2	TGTGCCAGTAGTCCAGCGGGACTCCTAACAGATACGCAGTATTTT	CASSPAGLLTDTQYF
-	TRBV27	TRBJ2-5	-	TGTGCCAGCAGTCCACTCCCCGGGGGCCGGGAGACCCAGTACTTC	CASSPLPGGRETQYF
-	TRBV19	TRBJ1-6	-	TGTGCCAGTAAGGAGGGAAGAGCGCTCCATTCACCCCTCCACTTT	CASKEGRALHSPLHF
few	TRBV7-6	TRBJ2-2	-	TGTGCCAGCAGCTTAGTTTTCGCCGGCGGGGAGCTGTTTTTT	CASSLVFAGGELFF
-	TRBV4-1	TRBJ2-1	-	TGCGCCAGCAGCCAACTTGGGACCCCGGACTACAATGAGCAGTTCTTC	CASSQLGTPDYNEQFF
-	TRBV12-3/TRBV12-4	TRBJ2-2	-	TGTGCCAGCATTAGGGACACCGGGGAGCTGTTTTTT	CASIRDTGELFF
-	TRBV6-2/TRBV6-3	TRBJ2-1	-	TGTGCCAGCAGACTCTCCGACGCCTACAATGAGCAGTTCTTC	CASRLSDAYNEQFF
-	TRBV4-3	TRBJ1-1	-	TGCGCCAGCATACCAGTGACGAACACTGAAGCTTTCTTT	CASIPVTNTEAFF
-	TRBV7-3	TRBJ2-3	-	TGTGCCAGCAGCCGTTCGGGAGTGCCAGATACGCAGTATTTT	CASSRSGVPDTQYF
-	TRBV7-6	TRBJ1-1	-	TGTGCCAGCAGCCGTCCGGGACCGCCGAACACTGAAGCTTTCTTT	CASSRPGPPNTEAFF
-	TRBV6-5	TRBJ1-3	TRBD1	TGTGCCAGCAGTTACTTAGGCCCAGGGGGCACTGGAAACACCATATATTTT	CASSYLGPGGTGNTIYF
many	TRBV7-2	TRBJ2-3	-	TGTGCCAGCAGCCCAAACGGGCTCGGAGATACGCAGTATTTT	CASSPNGLGDTQYF